This TCR beta chain is from a study of tumor-infiltrating lymphocytes in primary liver carcinoma. General study results and limits: In tumor-adjacent and tumor-blood pairs, overlap was lower than in tumor region pairs.

The V end lost 5 bases, the J end lost 3 bases, and 13 bases lay between the germline ends. The germline CDR1 and CDR2 sequences are MNHEY and SMNVEV (reference sequence). This CDR3 has 15 amino acids. A constant-region primer primed TCR beta cDNA synthesis from around 500 ng of total RNA. Slightly modified ARM-PCR with three nested multiplex PCR rounds yielded TCR beta libraries. For around 10 cycles apiece, the opening two PCR rounds ran with TRBV1-TRBV30 forward primers and a C-beta reverse primer. TCRdb processed the multiplex PCR reads anew with MiXCR; each CDR3 protein has one entry. The sample holds 65,000 to 80,000 distinct CDR3 sequences, 55% to 75% seen once. With respect to this clonotype: Its antigen remains unknown.

RNA and DNA were co-extracted from about 20-30 mg of unsorted bulk tissue. Primary liver carcinomas in the patients were surgically resected. The rearrangement joins TRBV27 to TRBJ1-4; D may be TRBD1 (6 bases). The sequence derives from a man aged 35-49 years with primary liver carcinoma and hepatitis B virus infection. The sample taken for sequencing was liver tumor tissue from sampling region 4. The subset here: tumor region T4, right-lateral pole. CDR3 loop: CASSLAGDSNEKLFF. The CDR3 DNA reads TGTGCCAGCAGTCTCGCAGGGGACTCTAATGAAAAACTGTTTTTT.